This is a list of T cell receptor beta chains from one sample in a study of T cells in Graves' hyperthyroidism and ophthalmopathy. TCRdb re-analysed the multiplex PCR reads in MiXCR, keeping a single row per CDR3 protein. The top ten hold over 10% of the sample, which has about 410,000 distinct CDR3 sequences, roughly 14% seen once. The sample was blood. These receptors came from a man aged 18 to 29 with Graves' ophthalmopathy. The CDR3 runs from the conserved cysteine through the conserved F or W. A D gene is named only where the DNA matches it firmly. Where a row states a size, it is once, few, many or the class of an expanded clone; other rows omit it.

clone size,D gene,J gene,V gene,CDR3 DNA,CDR3 protein
.,.,TRBJ2-2,TRBV6-1,TGTGCCAGCAGTGAAGCGCTATCCACCGGGGAGCTGTTTTTT,CASSEALSTGELFF
many,TRBD1,TRBJ1-2,TRBV12-3/TRBV12-4,TGTGCCAGCAGTTTAGACCCGACAGGGGATGGCTACACCTTC,CASSLDPTGDGYTF
.,TRBD1,TRBJ1-1,TRBV19,TGTGCCAGTAGTATGACAGGGGGGGGCACTGAAGCTTTCTTT,CASSMTGGGTEAFF
many,.,TRBJ1-3,TRBV18,TGTGCCAGCTCCCGTGGGACCTCTGGAAACACCATATATTTT,CASSRGTSGNTIYF
few,TRBD1,TRBJ2-1,TRBV6-6,TGTGCCAGCAGTTACTCAAGGTTGACAGGGCTGAATGAGCAGTTCTTC,CASSYSRLTGLNEQFF
few,.,TRBJ1-3,TRBV18,TGTGCCAGCTCACCACCAGACAGGACTTCGTTAAACACCATATATTTT,CASSPPDRTSLNTIYF
.,.,TRBJ1-5,TRBV6-1,TGTGCCAGCAGTTTCGACGGCTATAGCAATCAGCCCCAGCATTTT,CASSFDGYSNQPQHF
many,TRBD2,TRBJ2-3,TRBV9,TGTGCCAGCAGACGACCCACTAGCGCGCCCACAGATACGCAGTATTTT,CASRRPTSAPTDTQYF
many,.,TRBJ1-2,TRBV12-3/TRBV12-4,TGTGCCAGCAGCTCCTCGACAGAAGGGAACTATGGCTACACCTTC,CASSSSTEGNYGYTF
.,TRBD2,TRBJ2-7,TRBV12-3/TRBV12-4,TGTGCCAGCAGTCGGTTGGGACTAGCGGAGGTTGTGGACGAGCAGTACTTC,CASSRLGLAEVVDEQYF
few,.,TRBJ1-5,TRBV7-2,TGTGCCAGCAGCTTAGCAATCTATCAGCCCCAGCATTTT,CASSLAIYQPQHF
.,.,TRBJ1-1,TRBV11-2,TGTGCCAGCAGTCGAGGGGCTGAAGCTTCCTTT,CASSRGAEASF
once,.,TRBJ2-1,TRBV27,TGTGCCAGCAGTTTCAGTTGGGGCTTGGGGGTTACCAATAAGCAGTTCTTC,CASSFSWGLGVTNKQFF
many,.,TRBJ2-1,TRBV7-8,TGTGCCAGCAGCTTAGCGCATCGGAGTACCTACAATGAGCAGTTCTTC,CASSLAHRSTYNEQFF
many,.,TRBJ2-7,TRBV27,TGTGCCAGCAGTTATGGCGGGTTACGAGAGCAGTACTTC,CASSYGGLREQYF
many,.,TRBJ1-6,TRBV11-2,TGTGCCAGCAGCTTATGGGGATCACCCCTCCACTTT,CASSLWGSPLHF
few,.,TRBJ1-1,TRBV6-5,TGTGCCAGCAGTTACACTATTCGACGGAACACTGAAGCTTTCTTT,CASSYTIRRNTEAFF
many,TRBD2,TRBJ2-2,TRBV3-1,TGTGCCAGCAGCCAACACAGTGGACTAGCGGGAGGCACCGGGGAGCTGTTTTTT,CASSQHSGLAGGTGELFF
.,TRBD1,TRBJ2-1,TRBV7-9,TGTGCCAGCAGCCGAGAGACAGGGAGCTCCTACAATGAGCAGTTCTTC,CASSRETGSSYNEQFF
.,TRBD1,TRBJ1-1,TRBV13,TGTGCCAGCAGCCTTGGATGGACAGGGGAAACTGAAGCTTTCTTT,CASSLGWTGETEAFF
many,.,TRBJ1-3,TRBV19,TGTGCCAGTACCGATATAGGATGGGGCTCGTCAGGAAACACCATATATTTT,CASTDIGWGSSGNTIYF
many,.,TRBJ1-2,TRBV13,TGTGCCAGCAGCAGTGACATAGGCTTTGGCTACACCTTC,CASSSDIGFGYTF
many,TRBD1,TRBJ1-3,TRBV28,TGTGCCAGCAGGGGACAGGGGAATGGAAACACCATATATTTT,CASRGQGNGNTIYF
.,TRBD1,TRBJ2-1,TRBV6-5,TGTGCCAGCAATTACGAGACAGGGGGTTCCAATGAGCAGTTCTTC,CASNYETGGSNEQFF
.,.,TRBJ2-5,TRBV5-5,TGTGCCAGCAGCTCCAGAACGGGGGGCCTGGGAGAGACCCAGTACTTC,CASSSRTGGLGETQYF
many,TRBD2,TRBJ2-1,TRBV3-1,TGTGCCAGCAGCCACCAAAGGGGACTAGCGGGAGGGCGAGAATACAATGAGCAGTTCTTC,CASSHQRGLAGGREYNEQFF
many,TRBD2,TRBJ2-7,TRBV2,TGTGCCAGCAGTGAATTGGGACTAGCGGGAGGGCCCTACGAGCAGTACTTC,CASSELGLAGGPYEQYF
few,TRBD2,TRBJ2-3,TRBV5-1,TGCGCCAGCAGCGATGGGACTAGCGGGAGCACAGATACGCAGTATTTT,CASSDGTSGSTDTQYF
.,.,TRBJ1-5,TRBV15,TGTGCCACCAGCAGAGATCAACAGGCGCTCGAGGATCAGCCCCAGCATTTT,CATSRDQQALEDQPQHF
many,.,TRBJ2-1,TRBV10-3,TGTGCCATCAGTAACGGGGACTACAATGAGCAGTTCTTC,CAISNGDYNEQFF
.,TRBD2,TRBJ2-1,TRBV20-1,TGCAGTGCTAGTATGGGTTCTAGCGGGGGGGGGGAGCAGTTCTTC,CSASMGSSGGGEQFF
many,TRBD1,TRBJ2-7,TRBV5-1,TGCGCCAGCAGCTCCGAAGACAGGGGGGGGAGCGAGCAGTACTTC,CASSSEDRGGSEQYF
few,.,TRBJ1-2,TRBV19,TGTGCCAGTAGTATGGGGGGCGGGGATCACACCTTC,CASSMGGGDHTF
few,.,TRBJ2-7,TRBV20-1,TGCAGTGCCAACCTAGGGGGATCCTACGAGCAGTACTTC,CSANLGGSYEQYF
many,.,TRBJ1-2,TRBV30,TGTGCCTGGAGTCTGGGGAACTATGGCTACACCTTC,CAWSLGNYGYTF
many,.,TRBJ2-3,TRBV20-1,TGCAGTACTCGGGACAGGATCCCACTAGCGGGTTTCACAGATACGCAGTATTTT,CSTRDRIPLAGFTDTQYF
few,.,TRBJ2-7,TRBV12-5,TGTGCTAGTCCTCCTTCCTACGAGCAGTACTTC,CASPPSYEQYF
many,.,TRBJ1-2,TRBV11-2,TGTGCCAGCAGCTTAGGACGGACAGCTAACTATGGCTACACCTTC,CASSLGRTANYGYTF
few,.,TRBJ1-5,TRBV5-8,TGTGCCAGCGGACCGGGACACGCAATCCAGCCCCAGCATTTT,CASGPGHAIQPQHF
few,.,TRBJ1-2,TRBV29-1,TGCAGCGTTGTCAGTCAGATATATGGCTACACCTTC,CSVVSQIYGYTF
many,.,TRBJ2-7,TRBV12-5,TGTGCTAGTGGTTTGACAACTTACGAGCAGTACTTC,CASGLTTYEQYF
many,TRBD1,TRBJ2-5,TRBV20-1,TGCAGTGCTAAGGGACAGGGGCATCAAGAGACCCAGTACTTC,CSAKGQGHQETQYF
many,.,TRBJ1-2,TRBV14,TGTGCCAGCAGCCAGGAGCCCAGGGTGGCTGGCTACACCTTC,CASSQEPRVAGYTF
.,.,TRBJ1-6,TRBV2,TGTGCCAGCACCCTAGAGGCGGGGCCTAATTCACCCCTCCACTTT,CASTLEAGPNSPLHF
few,.,TRBJ2-3,TRBV6-1,TGTGCCAGCAGTGGGGTGGGCACAGATACGCAGTATTTT,CASSGVGTDTQYF
many,TRBD1,TRBJ1-5,TRBV3-1,TGTGCCAGCAGTCCCGGGACAGGGGGATATCAGCCCCAGCATTTT,CASSPGTGGYQPQHF
many,TRBD2,TRBJ2-1,TRBV20-1,TGCAGTGCTAGAGAAGCGGGAGACCCCAATGAGCAGTTCTTC,CSAREAGDPNEQFF
.,.,TRBJ2-7,TRBV19,TGTGCCAGTCGGCCGACCCCCTACACCTACGAGCAGTACTTC,CASRPTPYTYEQYF
many,.,TRBJ2-7,TRBV11-2,TGTGCCAGCACGCATACAGAGTACGAGCAGTACTTC,CASTHTEYEQYF
many,TRBD2,TRBJ2-7,TRBV29-1,TGCAGCGTTAGCTTCGGGACTAGCGTGTACGAGCAGTACTTC,CSVSFGTSVYEQYF
.,.,TRBJ2-7,TRBV18,TGTGCCAGCTCACCAAGGAGCGGCCCCTACAACGAGCAGTACTTC,CASSPRSGPYNEQYF
many,.,TRBJ2-3,TRBV29-1,TGCAGCGTTGATACCGCTGGAGTCTCAGATACGCAGTATTTT,CSVDTAGVSDTQYF
.,.,TRBJ2-7,TRBV6-1,TGTGCCAGCAGTGAAACGGGATGGCAGGGCGAATACGAGCAGTACTTC,CASSETGWQGEYEQYF